This TCR beta chain is drawn from a study of human T cells and chemical hapten exposure. This CDR3 region has 16 residues. Germline V gives CDR1 SSHAT, CDR2 FNYEAQ (reference sequence). This clonotype was counted many times. At one boundary the junction diverges from the germline segment, which might be a read error. Using its own MiXCR run on the RACE reads, TCRdb lists one record per CDR3 protein. Among 350,000 or so distinct CDR3 sequences listed, roughly 6.9% were seen once. Documented time point: patch test 1, 2 weeks after DPC sensitization. Treatment of the sample: therapeutic diphenylcyclopropenone sensitization with weekly scalp DPC.

This TCR was sampled from a young woman with alopecia areata. Some clones in this sample may be carry-over from other donors' samples. The sample consisted of whole blood, taken in connection with sensitization to the hapten diphenylcyclopropenone (DPC). This chain links TRBV7-7 with TRBJ2-3; 8 bases align to TRBD2. In nucleotides, the CDR3 is TGTGCTAGCAGCTTAGCGGCGGGGGGAAGCACAGATACGCAGTATTTT. Protein sequence: CASSLAAGGSTDTQYF.